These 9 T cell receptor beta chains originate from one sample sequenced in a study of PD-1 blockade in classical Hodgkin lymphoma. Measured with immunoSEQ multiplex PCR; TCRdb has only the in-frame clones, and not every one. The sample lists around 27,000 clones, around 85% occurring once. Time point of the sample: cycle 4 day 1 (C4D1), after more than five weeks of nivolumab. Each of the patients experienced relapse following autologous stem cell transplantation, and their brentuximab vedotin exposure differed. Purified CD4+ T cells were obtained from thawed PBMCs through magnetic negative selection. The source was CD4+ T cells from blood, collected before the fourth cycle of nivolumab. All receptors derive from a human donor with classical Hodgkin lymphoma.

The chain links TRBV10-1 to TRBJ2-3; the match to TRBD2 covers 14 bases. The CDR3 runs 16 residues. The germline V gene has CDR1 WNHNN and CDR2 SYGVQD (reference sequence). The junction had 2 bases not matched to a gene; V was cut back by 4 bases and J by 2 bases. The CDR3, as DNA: TGCGCCAGCAGTGGGACTAGCGGGAGGTACACAGATACGCAGTATTTT. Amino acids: CASSGTSGRYTDTQYF.

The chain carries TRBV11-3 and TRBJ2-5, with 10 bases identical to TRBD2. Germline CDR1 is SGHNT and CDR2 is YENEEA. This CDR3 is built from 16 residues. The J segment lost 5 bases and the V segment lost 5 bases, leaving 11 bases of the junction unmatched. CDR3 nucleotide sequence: TGTGCCAGCAGCGAACGGGCTAGCGGGAGAGTGGAGACCCAGTACTTC. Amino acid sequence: CASSERASGRVETQYF.

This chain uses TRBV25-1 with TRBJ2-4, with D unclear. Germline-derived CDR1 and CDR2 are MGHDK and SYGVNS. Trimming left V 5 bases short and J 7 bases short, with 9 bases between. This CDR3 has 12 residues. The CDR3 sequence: CASSPGGNIQYF. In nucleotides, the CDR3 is TGTGCCAGCAGTCCGGGTGGGAACATTCAGTACTTC.

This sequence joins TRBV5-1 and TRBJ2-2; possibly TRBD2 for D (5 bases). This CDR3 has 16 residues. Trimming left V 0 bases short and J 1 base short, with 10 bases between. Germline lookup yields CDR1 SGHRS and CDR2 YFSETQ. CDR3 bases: TGCGCCAGCAGCTTGGCCTTACTAGTGAACACCGGGGAGCTGTTTTTT. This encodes CASSLALLVNTGELFF.

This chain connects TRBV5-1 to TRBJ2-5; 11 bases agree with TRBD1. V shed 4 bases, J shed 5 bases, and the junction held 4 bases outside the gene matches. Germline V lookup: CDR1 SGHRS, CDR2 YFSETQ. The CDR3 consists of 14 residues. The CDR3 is CASSIGQGAETQYF. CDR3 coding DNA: TGCGCCAGCAGCATCGGACAGGGGGCTGAGACCCAGTACTTC.

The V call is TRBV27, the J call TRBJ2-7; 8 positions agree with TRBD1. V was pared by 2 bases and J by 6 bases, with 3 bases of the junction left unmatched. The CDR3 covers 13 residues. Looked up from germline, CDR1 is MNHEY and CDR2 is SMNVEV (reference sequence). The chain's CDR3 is CASSLDRGSEQYF. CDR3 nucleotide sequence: TGTGCCAGCAGTTTAGACAGGGGAAGCGAGCAGTACTTC.

The DNA of the CDR3 is TGTGCCAGCAATTCCCCCCTCTCTGGAAACACCATATATTTT. It translates to CASNSPLSGNTIYF. This chain joins TRBV28 and TRBJ1-3; D unresolved. The germline gives CDR1 MDHEN, CDR2 SYDVKM. The ends were cut back, 7 bases at V and 0 bases at J, with 10 bases in the middle. The CDR3 sequence is 14 residues long. Full variable domain (rest looked up from reference TRBV28 and TRBJ1-3): DVKVTQSSRYLVKRTGEKVFLECVQDMDHENMFWYRQDPGLGLRLIYFSYDVKMKEKGDIPEGYSVSREKKERFSLILESASTNQTSMYLCASNSPLSGNTIYFGEGSWLTVV.

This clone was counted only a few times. The chain's CDR3 is CASSATWDSTYGYTF. The CDR3 DNA reads TGTGCCAGTAGTGCTACATGGGACAGCACGTATGGCTACACCTTC. The chain links TRBV19 to TRBJ1-2; 7 bases map to TRBD1. J gave up 5 bases and V 5 bases, and 11 bases lay outside the gene matches. The germline V gene has CDR1 LNHDA and CDR2 SQIVND (reference sequence). The CDR3 covers 15 residues.

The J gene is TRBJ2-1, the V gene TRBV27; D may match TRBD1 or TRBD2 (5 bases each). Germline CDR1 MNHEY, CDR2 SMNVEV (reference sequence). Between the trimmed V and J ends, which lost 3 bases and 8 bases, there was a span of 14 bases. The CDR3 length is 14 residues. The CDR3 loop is CASSFSGPVDEQFF. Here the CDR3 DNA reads TGTGCCAGCAGTTTCTCGGGACCGGTGGATGAGCAGTTCTTC.